This T cell receptor beta chain was sequenced during a study of T cells in Graves' hyperthyroidism and ophthalmopathy. In the study overall: Specimen type is peripheral blood, collected at initial diagnosis prior to any treatment.

About this clonotype: What it binds is not known.

The germline V gene has CDR1 MNHEY and CDR2 SVGEGT. CDR3 size: 12 residues. The V gene lost 7 bases and the J gene lost 5 bases, with 11 bases spanning the gap. Researchers took RNA transcripts and amplified the TCR beta CDR3 regions from them. The TCR CDR3 first-round RT-PCR relied on the HTBI primer set. TCRdb re-called the multiplex PCR reads through MiXCR, storing one row per CDR3 protein. This sample yields 600,000 to 900,000 distinct CDR3 sequences, of which about 16% are seen a single time; under 10% belongs to the top ten. Study observations and caveats: Ophthalmopathy was told apart from stable hyperthyroidism by a 13 V-J model. Researchers found most expanded thyroid clonotypes above 0.001 in blood as well.

Stable disease denoted Graves' hyperthyroidism without ophthalmopathy progression within 18 months. This clonotype was sampled from a man younger than 30 with Graves' hyperthyroidism. The chain employs TRBV6-2 or TRBV6-3 and TRBJ2-5; no definite D call. Sequencing was done on a sample of blood. CDR3: CASKRPDETQYF. For the CDR3, the DNA is TGTGCCAGCAAAAGGCCAGACGAGACCCAGTACTTC.